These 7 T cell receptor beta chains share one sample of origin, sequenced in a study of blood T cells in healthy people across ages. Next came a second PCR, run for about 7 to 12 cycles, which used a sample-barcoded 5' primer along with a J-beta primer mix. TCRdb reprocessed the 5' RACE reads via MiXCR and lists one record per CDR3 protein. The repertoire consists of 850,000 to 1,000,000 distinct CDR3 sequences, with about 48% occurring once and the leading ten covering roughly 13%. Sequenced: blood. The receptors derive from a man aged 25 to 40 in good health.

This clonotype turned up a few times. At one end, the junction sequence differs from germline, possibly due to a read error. DNA for the CDR3: TGCGCCAGCAGTCAAGACACGGGAGCCAAAAACATTCGGTACTTC. The encoded protein is CASSQDTGAKNIRYF. The V gene is TRBV4-3, the J gene TRBJ2-7; tentatively, D is TRBD2 (6 bases). The CDR3 runs 15 residues. Germline V CDR1 and CDR2: LGHNA, YSLEER.

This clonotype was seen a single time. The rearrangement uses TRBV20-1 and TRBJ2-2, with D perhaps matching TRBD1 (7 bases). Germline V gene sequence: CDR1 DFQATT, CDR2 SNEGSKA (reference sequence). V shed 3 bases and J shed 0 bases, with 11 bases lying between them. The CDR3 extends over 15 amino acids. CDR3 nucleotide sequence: TGCAGTGCTAGTCCAGGGGGGACGAACACCGGGGAGCTGTTTTTT. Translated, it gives CSASPGGTNTGELFF.

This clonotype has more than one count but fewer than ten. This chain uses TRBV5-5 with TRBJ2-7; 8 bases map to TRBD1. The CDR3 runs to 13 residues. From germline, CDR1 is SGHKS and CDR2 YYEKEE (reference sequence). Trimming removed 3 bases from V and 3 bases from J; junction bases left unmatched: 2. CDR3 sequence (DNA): TGTGCCAGCAGCTATGACAGGGGCTACGAGCAGTACTTC. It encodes CASSYDRGYEQYF.

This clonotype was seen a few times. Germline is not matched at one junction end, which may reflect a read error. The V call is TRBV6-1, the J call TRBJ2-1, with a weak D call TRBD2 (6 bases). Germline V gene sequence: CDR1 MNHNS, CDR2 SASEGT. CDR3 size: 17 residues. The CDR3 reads CASSEVPTRDPANEQFF. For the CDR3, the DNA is TGTGCCAGCAGCGAAGTACCTACGCGGGACCCCGCCAATGAGCAGTTCTTC.

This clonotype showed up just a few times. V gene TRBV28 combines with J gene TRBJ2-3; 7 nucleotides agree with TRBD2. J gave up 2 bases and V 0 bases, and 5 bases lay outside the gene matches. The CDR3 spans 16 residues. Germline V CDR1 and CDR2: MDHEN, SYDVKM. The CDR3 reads CASSLWGGGDTDTQYF. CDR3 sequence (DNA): TGTGCCAGCAGTTTATGGGGCGGGGGAGACACAGATACGCAGTATTTT.

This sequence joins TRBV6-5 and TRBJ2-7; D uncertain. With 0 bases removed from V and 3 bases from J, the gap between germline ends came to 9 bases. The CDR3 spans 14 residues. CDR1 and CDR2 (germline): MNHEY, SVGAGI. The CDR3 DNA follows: TGTGCCAGCAGTTACTCTGGCCCCTTCTACGAGCAGTACTTC. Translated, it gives CASSYSGPFYEQYF.

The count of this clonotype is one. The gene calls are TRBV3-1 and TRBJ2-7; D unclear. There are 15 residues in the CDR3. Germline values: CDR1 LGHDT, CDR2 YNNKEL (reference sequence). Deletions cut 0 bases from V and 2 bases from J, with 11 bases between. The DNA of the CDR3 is TGTGCCAGCAGCCAAGAGAGCCTGAGCACCTACGAGCAGTACTTC. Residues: CASSQESLSTYEQYF.